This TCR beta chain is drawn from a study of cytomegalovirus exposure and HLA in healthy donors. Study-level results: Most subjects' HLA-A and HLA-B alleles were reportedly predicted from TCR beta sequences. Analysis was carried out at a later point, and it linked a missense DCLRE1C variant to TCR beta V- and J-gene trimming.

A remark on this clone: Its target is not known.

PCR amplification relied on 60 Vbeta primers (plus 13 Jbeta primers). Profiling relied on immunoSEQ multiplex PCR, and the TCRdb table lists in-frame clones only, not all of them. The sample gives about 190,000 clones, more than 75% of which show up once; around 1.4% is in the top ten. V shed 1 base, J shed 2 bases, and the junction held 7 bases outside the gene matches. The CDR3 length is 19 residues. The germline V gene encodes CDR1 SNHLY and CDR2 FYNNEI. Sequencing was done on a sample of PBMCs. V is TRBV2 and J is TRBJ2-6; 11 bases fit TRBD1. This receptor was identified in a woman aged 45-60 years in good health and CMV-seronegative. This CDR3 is CASSEGVWTGGPGANVLTF. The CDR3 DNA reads TGTGCCAGCAGTGAAGGTGTGTGGACAGGGGGCCCTGGGGCCAACGTCCTGACTTTC.